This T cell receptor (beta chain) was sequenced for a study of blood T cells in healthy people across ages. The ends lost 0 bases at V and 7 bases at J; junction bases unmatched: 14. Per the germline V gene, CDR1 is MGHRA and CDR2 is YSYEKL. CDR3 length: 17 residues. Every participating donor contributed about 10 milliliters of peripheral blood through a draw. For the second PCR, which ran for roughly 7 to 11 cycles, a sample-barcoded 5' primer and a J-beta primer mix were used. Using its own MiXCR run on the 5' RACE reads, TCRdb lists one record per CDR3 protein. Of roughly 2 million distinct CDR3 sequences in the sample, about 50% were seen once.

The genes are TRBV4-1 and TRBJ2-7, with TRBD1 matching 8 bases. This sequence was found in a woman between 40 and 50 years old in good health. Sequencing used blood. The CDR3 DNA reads TGCGCCAGCAGCCAAGATGGTGGGGCAGGGGGCTATCGGGAGCAGTACTTC. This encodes CASSQDGGAGGYREQYF.